This record concerns one TCR beta chain sequence. The sample holds many counts of this clonotype. Its antigen remains undetermined. No base-level quality is on record; no much larger clone is a single base apart. These data are taken from a study of T cell repertoires in cytomegalovirus infection (dated by TCRdb to the late 2010s). With regard to the full study: Donor HLA type was relevant to the analysis, as public TCR beta signatures indicated carriage of CMV infection together with the matching HLA type.

V loses 7 bases at its end and J loses 3 bases; junction bases beyond the gene matches: 10. CDR1 and CDR2, looked up from the germline V gene (reference sequence), are SEHNR and FQNEAQ. From the cysteine through the phenylalanine, the CDR3 covers 15 amino acids. Only CDR3 DNA remains: 45 bases, in frame from the first base. The full study reports these points: Cumulative frequency of public TCR beta family members discriminated carriers of CMV infection plus the relevant HLA type in this cohort and an independent roughly 330-donor cohort. The ex vivo response was dominated by HLA-C-restricted CMV-specific TCR beta clonotypes, which also provided the single most frequent clonotype in two of eight donors.

Sequenced using an Illumina HiSeq 1500. TCRdb passed the public sequencing reads through fastp at Q25 and MiXCR, retaining productive beta sequences. Each CDR3 protein gets just one entry, which takes the most common genes and DNA from the rows behind it. The sample contains some 300,000 distinct CDR3 sequences, 15% to 20% of them found a single time. Jointly, the top ten make up about 12% of the sample. This sequence was found in a human donor in good health (CMV status not recorded). Some clones in this sample may be carry-over from other donors' samples. The sample consisted of PBMCs. The V gene is TRBV7-9 and the J gene is TRBJ1-1, and 8 junction bases match TRBD1. The DNA reads TGTGCCAGCACCCAGGGGGCGGGGTTGGACACTGAAGCTTTCTTT. This gives the protein CASTQGAGLDTEAFF.